This TCR beta chain was identified during a study of blood T cell repertoires in COVID-19. This CDR3 spans 14 amino acids. Germline CDR1 and CDR2: GTSNPN and SVGIG (reference sequence). The junction had 4 bases not matched to a gene; V was cut back by 3 bases and J by 9 bases. In the original analysis: By means of reference gene primer amplification, nucleated cell counts were estimated. This table comes from immunoSEQ multiplex PCR, and its TCRdb copy is limited to in-frame clones, with some not included. V and J calls and clone size are copied from that table; D and trimming were computed from the DNA. The sample holds about 94,000 clones, 80% seen once.

V gene TRBV30 combines with J gene TRBJ2-1, with TRBD2 identical over 14 bases. This receptor was taken from a human donor in a cohort sampled during active COVID-19. Specimen: peripheral blood. The CDR3 here is CAWSAGLAGAEQFF. CDR3 coding DNA: TGTGCCTGGAGCGCGGGACTAGCGGGAGCTGAGCAGTTCTTC.